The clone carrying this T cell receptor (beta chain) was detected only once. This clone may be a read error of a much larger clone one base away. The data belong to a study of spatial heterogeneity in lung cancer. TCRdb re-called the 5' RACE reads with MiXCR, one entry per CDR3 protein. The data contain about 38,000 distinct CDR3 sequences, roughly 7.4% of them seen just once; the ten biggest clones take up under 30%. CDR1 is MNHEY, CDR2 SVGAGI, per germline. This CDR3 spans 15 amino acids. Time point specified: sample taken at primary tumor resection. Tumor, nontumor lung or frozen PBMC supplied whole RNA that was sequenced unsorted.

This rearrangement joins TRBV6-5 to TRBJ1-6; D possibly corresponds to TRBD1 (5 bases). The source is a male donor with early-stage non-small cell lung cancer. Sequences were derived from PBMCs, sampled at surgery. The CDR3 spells CASSSRGAYNSPHHF. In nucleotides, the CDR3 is TGTGCCAGCAGCTCCCGCGGGGCCTATAATTCACCCCACCACTTT.